This record covers a single T cell receptor beta chain. These data belong to a study of blood T cells in healthy people across ages. The use of a sample-barcoded 5' primer and a J-beta primer mix characterized a second PCR of 7 to 11 cycles. Using its own MiXCR run on the 5' RACE reads, TCRdb lists one record per CDR3 protein. The sample yields 1,100,000 or so distinct CDR3 sequences, over 35% seen once. Germline V CDR1 and CDR2: LGHDT, YNNKEL (reference sequence). This CDR3 is 13 amino acids long. This receptor was taken from a woman aged 55-70 years in good health. The sample comprised blood. The chain has TRBV3-1 and TRBJ2-7; D not resolved. The tail of the sequence fits TRBJ2-1 better, so the J call may be wrong. The CDR3 bases are TGTGCCAGCAGCCAAAGCTTCTCCTACGAGCAGTTCTTC. Amino acids: CASSQSFSYEQFF.